This T cell receptor (beta chain) stems from a study of T cells in narcolepsy. The assay was immunoSEQ multiplex PCR, and TCRdb's table has in-frame clones only and misses some. Found here are roughly 34,000 clones, 84% of them singletons; the top ten hold around 1.3%. General study findings and limits: No autoreactive T cell clone sequences appeared in some memory CD4+ repertoires. Same-patient CSF and blood CD4+ T cell clonotypes included HCRT-specific and TRIB2-specific autoreactive ones.

Points on this clone: Its antigen is unidentified.

The germline V gene has CDR1 KGHSH and CDR2 LQKENI. The CDR3 runs to 14 residues. Trimming took off 2 bases at V and 0 bases at J, with 2 bases between the two ends. The specimen sequenced was CD45RA- memory CD4+ T cells from PBMCs. The rearrangement links TRBV18 to TRBJ2-6; no definite D call. The TCR sequence derives from a human donor with narcolepsy. CDR3 amino acids: CASSPGSGANVLTF. The CDR3 nucleotides are TGTGCCAGCTCACCAGGCTCTGGGGCCAACGTCCTGACTTTC.